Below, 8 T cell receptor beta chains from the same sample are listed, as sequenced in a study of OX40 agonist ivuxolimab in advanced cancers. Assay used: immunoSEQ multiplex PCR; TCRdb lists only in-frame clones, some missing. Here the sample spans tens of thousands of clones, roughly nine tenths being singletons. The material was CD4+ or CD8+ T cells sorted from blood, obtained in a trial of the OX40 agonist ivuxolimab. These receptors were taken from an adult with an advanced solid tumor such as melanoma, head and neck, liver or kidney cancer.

CDR3 sequence reads: CASSQTGTGDSYEQYF. CDR3 sequence (DNA): TGTGCCAGCAGCCAGACCGGGACGGGGGATTCCTACGAGCAGTACTTC. The chain is built from TRBV5-5 and TRBJ2-7, with D maybe TRBD2 (6 bases). The CDR3 consists of 16 residues. The germline V gene encodes CDR1 SGHKS and CDR2 YYEKEE (reference sequence). With 4 bases removed from V and 1 base from J, the gap between germline ends came to 18 bases.

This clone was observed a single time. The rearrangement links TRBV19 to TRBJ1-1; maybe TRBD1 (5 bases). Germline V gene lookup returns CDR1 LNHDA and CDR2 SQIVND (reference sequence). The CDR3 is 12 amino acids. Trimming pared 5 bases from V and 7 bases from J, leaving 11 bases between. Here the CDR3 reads CASSLTENEAFF. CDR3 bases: TGTGCCAGTAGTCTGACAGAAAATGAAGCTTTCTTT. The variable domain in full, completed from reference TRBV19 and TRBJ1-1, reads DGGITQSPKYLFRKEGQNVTLSCEQNLNHDAMYWYRQDPGQGLRLIYYSQIVNDFQKGDIAEGYSVSREKKESFPLTVTSAQKNPTAFYLCASSLTENEAFFGQGTRLTVV.

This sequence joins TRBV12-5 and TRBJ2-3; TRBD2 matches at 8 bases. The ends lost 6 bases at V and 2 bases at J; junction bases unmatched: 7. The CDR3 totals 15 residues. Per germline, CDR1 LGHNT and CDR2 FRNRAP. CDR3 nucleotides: TGTGCTAGTGGGCCGGGACTAGACCTCACAGATACGCAGTATTTT. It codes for CASGPGLDLTDTQYF. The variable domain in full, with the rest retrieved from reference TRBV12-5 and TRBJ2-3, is DARVTQTPRHKVTEMGQEVTMRCQPILGHNTVFWYRQTMMQGLELLAYFRNRAPLDDSGMPKDRFSAEMPDATLATLKIQPSEPRDSAVYFCASGPGLDLTDTQYFGPGTRLTVL.

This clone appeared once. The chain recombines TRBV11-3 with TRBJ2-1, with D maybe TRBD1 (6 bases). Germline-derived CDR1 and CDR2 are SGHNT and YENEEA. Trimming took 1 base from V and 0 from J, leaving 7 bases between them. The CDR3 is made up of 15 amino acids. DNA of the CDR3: TGTGCCAGCAGCTTAGTGACAGGCTCCTACAATGAGCAGTTCTTC. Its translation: CASSLVTGSYNEQFF.

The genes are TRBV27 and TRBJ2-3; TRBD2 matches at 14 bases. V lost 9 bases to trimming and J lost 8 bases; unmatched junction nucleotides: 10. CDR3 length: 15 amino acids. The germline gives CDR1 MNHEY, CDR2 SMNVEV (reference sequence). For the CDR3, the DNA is TGTGCCAGTTCCGGGACTAGCGGGAGCGAAGGTACGCAGTATTTT. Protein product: CASSGTSGSEGTQYF.

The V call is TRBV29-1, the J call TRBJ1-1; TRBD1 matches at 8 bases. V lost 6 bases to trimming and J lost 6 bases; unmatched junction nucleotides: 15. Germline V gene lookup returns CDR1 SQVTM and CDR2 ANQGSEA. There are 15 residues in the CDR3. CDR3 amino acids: CSVGRTGREYAEAFF. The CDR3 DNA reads TGCAGCGTCGGTCGGACAGGGAGAGAATACGCTGAAGCTTTCTTT.

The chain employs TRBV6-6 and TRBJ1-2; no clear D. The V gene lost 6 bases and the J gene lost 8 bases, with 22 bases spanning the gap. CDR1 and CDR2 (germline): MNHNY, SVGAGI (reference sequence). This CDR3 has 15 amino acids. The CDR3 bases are TGTGCCAGCAGGCCACGACGGATGATAACGGGGGGCTACACCTTC. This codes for CASRPRRMITGGYTF.

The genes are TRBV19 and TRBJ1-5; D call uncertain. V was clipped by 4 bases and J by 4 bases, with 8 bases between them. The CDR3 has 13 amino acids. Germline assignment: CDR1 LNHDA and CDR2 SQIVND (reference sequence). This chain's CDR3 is CASSNGINQPQHF. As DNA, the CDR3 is TGTGCCAGTAGTAACGGGATAAATCAGCCCCAGCATTTT.